The subject of this entry is one T cell receptor (beta chain). Its antigen is as yet unknown. This sample stems from a study of memory CD4+ T cells and cytomegalovirus serostatus. General study points: Repertoires predicted CMV serostatus with median bootstrapped AUC of approximately 0.94.

The sort gate was single viable CD3+CD4+CD8-CD45RO+ cells for memory CD4+ T cells. The protocol was immunoSEQ multiplex PCR, while the TCRdb copy is restricted to in-frame clones and leaves out a portion. The sample consists of 50,000 or so clones, around four fifths of them appearing once. The germline V gene encodes CDR1 SGHRS and CDR2 YFSETQ. Losses at the gene ends were 3 bases for V and 4 bases for J; bases not matched to a gene: 6. This CDR3 is built from 14 residues. The chain is built from TRBV5-1 and TRBJ1-1; 7 bases line up with TRBD1. The sequenced sample consisted of memory CD4+ T cells from blood. This receptor was obtained from an adult in good health and CMV-seropositive. CDR3 in amino acids: CASSSSRGGTEAFF. The CDR3 nucleotides are TGCGCCAGCAGCTCCTCCAGGGGGGGCACTGAAGCTTTCTTT. The full variable domain, rest sourced from reference TRBV5-1 and TRBJ1-1, is KAGVTQTPRYLIKTRGQQVTLSCSPISGHRSVSWYQQTPGQGLQFLFEYFSETQRNKGNFPGRFSGRQFSNSRSEMNVSTLELGDSALYLCASSSSRGGTEAFFGQGTRLTVV.